A single sample gave rise to the 17 T cell receptor beta chains below, sequenced in a study of breast tumors, draining lymph nodes, adjacent tissues. Axillary draining lymph nodes of breast cancer patients supplied the node samples. TCRdb analysed the multiplex PCR reads with MiXCR anew, one entry per CDR3 protein. The repertoire consists of under 350,000 distinct CDR3 sequences, with over 25% occurring once and the leading ten covering more than 0.85%. Input material: axillary lymph node tissue. These receptors all stem from a female donor with breast cancer. Some clones in this sample may be carry-over from other donors' samples.

The sample holds a few counts of this clonotype. The rearrangement uses TRBV6-1 and TRBJ2-2; D perhaps matches TRBD2 (7 bases). The CDR3 consists of 13 residues. Germline CDR1 reads MNHNS; CDR2 reads SASEGT. The V end was cut by 6 bases, the J end by 9 bases, with 14 bases between. The CDR3 here is CASRLRGARELFF. CDR3 DNA: TGTGCCAGCAGGTTACGGGGGGCCAGGGAGCTGTTTTTT.

The J gene is TRBJ2-1, the V gene TRBV9; 8 bases agree with TRBD1. Looked up from germline, CDR1 is SGDLS and CDR2 is YYNGEE. The length of the CDR3 is 21 residues. Trimming took 0 bases from V and 3 from J; bases not matched to a gene: 20. CDR3: CASSVGVGGSGQAHGYNEQFF. DNA for the CDR3: TGTGCCAGCAGCGTAGGAGTCGGTGGGTCGGGACAGGCCCATGGCTACAATGAGCAGTTCTTC.

In its sample, this clonotype was seen many times. The rearrangement uses TRBV5-1 and TRBJ1-6, with D unclear. CDR3 length: 12 residues. Per germline, CDR1 SGHRS and CDR2 YFSETQ. V shed 5 bases and J shed 9 bases, with 9 bases lying between them. CDR3 sequence reads: CASRMGGSPLHF. The DNA for the CDR3 is TGCGCCAGCAGAATGGGCGGTTCACCCCTCCACTTT.

This clonotype was counted only a few times. The V and J genes are TRBV12-3 or TRBV12-4 and TRBJ2-2, with D possibly TRBD2 on 5 matching bases. The V end was cut by 3 bases, the J end by 1 base, with 12 bases between. The length of the CDR3 is 16 residues. The DNA of the CDR3 is TGTGCCAGCAGTTTCCCCGAGCGGATGAACACCGGGGAGCTGTTTTTT. Encoded protein: CASSFPERMNTGELFF.

In this sample, this clonotype turned up many times. The V call is TRBV20-1, the J call TRBJ2-3; possibly TRBD2 for D (6 bases). Germline CDR1 reads DFQATT; CDR2 reads SNEGSKA (reference sequence). The CDR3 is 14 amino acids. V was pared by 0 bases and J by 4 bases, with 11 bases between. CDR3 sequence (DNA): TGCAGTGCTAGAGATAGACGGGGGTCAGATACGCAGTATTTT. Residues: CSARDRRGSDTQYF.

This clonotype occurred many times. The chain has TRBV7-9 and TRBJ2-5; no clear D gene. From germline, CDR1 is SEHNR and CDR2 FQNEAQ (reference sequence). The CDR3 totals 12 residues. Deletions cut 2 bases from V and 2 bases from J, with 3 bases between. The DNA of the CDR3 is TGTGCCAGCAGCTTATTACAAGAGACCCAGTACTTC. Translation gives CASSLLQETQYF.

On this clonotype itself: A much larger clone sits a single nucleotide away, making a read error possible. The conserved final phenylalanine or tryptophan is absent from the CDR3, which likely points to a read error. The chain joins TRBV20-1 to TRBJ1-2, with a weak D call TRBD1 (5 bases). Looked up from germline, CDR1 is DFQATT and CDR2 is SNEGSKA (reference sequence). The CDR3 contains 14 residues. The germline V and J ends were trimmed by 5 bases and 0 bases, with 13 bases remaining between them. The chain's CDR3 is CSASPGGANYGYTS. CDR3 in DNA: TGCAGTGCTTCGCCCGGGGGGGCTAACTATGGCTACACCTCC.

This clonotype has a handful of counts. The V gene is TRBV3-1, the J gene TRBJ2-3; D tentatively fits TRBD1 or TRBD2 (5 bases each). The CDR3 contains 12 residues. Trimming cost V 6 bases and J 6 bases, with 10 bases left between them. Germline V lookup: CDR1 LGHDT, CDR2 YNNKEL (reference sequence). CDR3 region: CASSPEGDTQYF. For the CDR3, the DNA is TGTGCCAGCAGTCCTGAGGGGGATACGCAGTATTTT.

CDR3 DNA: TGTGCCAGCAGCCAAGGACGGACTAGCGGGGCGAACGAGCAGTACTTC. Its protein is CASSQGRTSGANEQYF. The chain employs TRBV3-1 and TRBJ2-7; the match to TRBD2 covers 12 bases. Germline assignment: CDR1 LGHDT and CDR2 YNNKEL (reference sequence). V lost 1 base to trimming and J lost 5 bases; unmatched junction nucleotides: 6. The CDR3 contains 16 residues.

At least ten counts were recorded for this clonotype. This chain links TRBV9 with TRBJ2-3; no firm D call. The CDR3 sequence is 13 residues long. The germline CDR1 and CDR2 sequences are SGDLS and YYNGEE. V was clipped by 4 bases and J by 5 bases, with 11 bases between them. This CDR3 is CASSISTGDTQYF. The DNA for the CDR3 is TGTGCCAGCAGCATATCGACCGGAGATACGCAGTATTTT.

The rearrangement uses TRBV2 and TRBJ1-6, with 9 bases lining up with TRBD1. The CDR3 runs to 15 residues. V dropped 5 bases and J dropped 7; count of bases not matched to a gene: 6. The germline V gene has CDR1 SNHLY and CDR2 FYNNEI. This chain's CDR3 is CASSQTGGGNSPLHF. CDR3 sequence (DNA): TGTGCCAGCAGTCAGACAGGGGGAGGGAATTCACCCCTCCACTTT.

This clonotype was counted many times. The V and J genes are TRBV12-3 or TRBV12-4 and TRBJ1-6; D is ambiguous. Deletions cut 3 bases from V and 11 bases from J, with 8 bases between. The CDR3 spans 12 residues. The CDR3 loop reads CASSFEGAPLHF. The CDR3, as DNA: TGTGCCAGCAGTTTCGAGGGCGCACCCCTCCACTTT.

The chain has TRBV15 and TRBJ2-7; D is ambiguous. Germline values: CDR1 LNHNV, CDR2 YYDKDF (reference sequence). The CDR3 is 13 residues long. Trimming stripped 0 bases from V and 4 bases from J, with 7 bases between. This CDR3 is CATSRELKYEQYF. The CDR3 DNA reads TGTGCCACCAGCAGAGAGTTAAAGTACGAGCAGTACTTC.

This clonotype was detected only a few times. This sequence joins TRBV12-3 or TRBV12-4 and TRBJ1-1; D is unclear. The CDR3 spans 13 residues. The germline V and J ends were trimmed by 3 bases and 3 bases, with 8 bases remaining between them. CDR3 bases: TGTGCCAGCAGTTTGCGCCGGGACACTGAAGCTTTCTTT. This sequence encodes CASSLRRDTEAFF.

For this clonotype: Since a much larger clone is just one base distant, this may be a read error. The chain combines TRBV7-7 with TRBJ2-5; D possibly corresponds to TRBD2 (6 bases). The CDR3 is made up of 13 amino acids. Germline CDR1 reads SSHAT; CDR2 reads FNYEAQ (reference sequence). The CDR3: CASRPHGGETQCF. CDR3 sequence (DNA): TGTGCTAGCAGGCCTCACGGGGGAGAGACCCAGTGCTTC.

The genes are TRBV20-1 and TRBJ2-5; D may match TRBD1 or TRBD2 (5 bases each). The CDR3 sequence is 11 residues long. The germline V gene has CDR1 DFQATT and CDR2 SNEGSKA (reference sequence). This chain's CDR3 is CRDGTGETQYF. The CDR3 coding sequence is TGCAGAGACGGGACCGGGGAGACCCAGTACTTC.

This clonotype was recorded many times. The chain combines TRBV12-3 or TRBV12-4 with TRBJ2-7; D uncertain. This CDR3 is 13 amino acids long. Trimming removed 3 bases at V and 1 base at J, with 7 bases between. The CDR3 region has the DNA TGTGCCAGCAGTTTTAGTCCATCCTACGAGCAGTACTTC. It specifies CASSFSPSYEQYF.